This T cell receptor beta chain came from a study of cytomegalovirus exposure and HLA in healthy donors. Primers included in the PCR were 60 Vbeta and 13 Jbeta primers. Clones were read by immunoSEQ multiplex PCR, and TCRdb kept only the in-frame ones, dropping some. The top ten clones hold less than 2% of a sample with over 100,000 clones, around four fifths of them seen once. The CDR3 is made up of 15 amino acids. Germline loops: CDR1 MGHRA, CDR2 YSYEKL. Trimming removed 4 bases from V and 3 bases from J; junction bases left unmatched: 5. The chain uses TRBV4-1 and TRBJ2-7, with 11 bases aligning to TRBD1. The receptor comes from a man between 40 and 49 years old in good health and CMV-seronegative. The specimen sequenced was PBMCs. The CDR3 nucleotides are TGCGCCAGCAGCCGGGAGGACAGGGGGCTCTACGAGCAGTACTTC. As protein: CASSREDRGLYEQYF.